Sequencing of this T cell receptor beta chain was carried out in a study of identical twins. Study-level results: Twins shared out-of-frame alpha sequences with excess low generation probability. Cross-sectional statistics, not tracking of the same donors, supported the conclusions. High-abundance cord blood beta clonotypes had fewer insertions; memory repertoires showed none. Among beta out-of-frame sequences, excess sharing between twins appeared weaker.

TCRdb re-called the 5' RACE reads with MiXCR, one entry per CDR3 protein. This repertoire shows 1.5 million to 2 million distinct CDR3 sequences, 32% found once; its top ten account for 0.25% to 0.3%. Germline lookup yields CDR1 MGHRA and CDR2 YSYEKL. The CDR3 covers 18 residues. The V and J ends lost 3 bases and 4 bases, in that order; junction bases with no gene match: 9. With respect to this clonotype: Antigen unknown.

Sample: cord blood. The clonotype was recovered from a newborn girl in good health. The chain recombines TRBV4-1 with TRBJ2-1, with 13 bases identical to TRBD2. CDR3 region: CASSHVTSGRVRYNEQFF. CDR3 sequence (DNA): TGCGCCAGCAGCCACGTCACTAGCGGGAGGGTTAGATACAATGAGCAGTTCTTC.